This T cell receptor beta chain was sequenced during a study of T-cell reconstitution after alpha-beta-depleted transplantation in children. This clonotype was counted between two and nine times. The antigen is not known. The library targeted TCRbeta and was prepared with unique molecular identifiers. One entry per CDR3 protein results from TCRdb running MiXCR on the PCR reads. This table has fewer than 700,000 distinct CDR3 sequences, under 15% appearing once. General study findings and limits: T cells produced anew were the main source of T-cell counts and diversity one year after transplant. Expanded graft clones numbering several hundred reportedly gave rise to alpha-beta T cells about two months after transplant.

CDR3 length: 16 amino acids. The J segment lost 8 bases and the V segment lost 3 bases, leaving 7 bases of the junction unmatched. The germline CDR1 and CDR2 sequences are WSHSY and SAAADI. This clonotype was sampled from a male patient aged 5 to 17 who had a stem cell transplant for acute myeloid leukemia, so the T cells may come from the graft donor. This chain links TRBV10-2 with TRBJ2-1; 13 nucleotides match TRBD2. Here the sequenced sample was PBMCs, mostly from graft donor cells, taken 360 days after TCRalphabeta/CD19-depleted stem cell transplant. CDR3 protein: CASSDETSGRVYEQFF. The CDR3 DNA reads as TGCGCCAGCAGTGATGAAACTAGCGGGAGGGTCTATGAGCAGTTCTTC.